This TCR beta chain was found in a study of blood T cell repertoires in COVID-19. Sequencing used immunoSEQ multiplex PCR; TCRdb keeps in-frame clones, though not all of them. The repertoire consists of under 90,000 clones, with around nine tenths occurring once and the leading ten covering roughly 2.7%. Sequenced input: peripheral blood. The sequence derives from a man in his 70s with active or convalescent COVID-19.

The CDR3 protein is CSVEGRQGMDTDTQYF. Here the CDR3 DNA reads TGCAGCGTTGAGGGCCGACAGGGTATGGACACAGATACGCAGTATTTT. This rearrangement joins TRBV29-1 to TRBJ2-3, with 7 bases that match TRBD1. J lost 2 bases, V lost 3 bases, and 11 bases had no gene match. Germline CDR1 is SQVTM and CDR2 is ANQGSEA. The CDR3 covers 16 residues.